This T cell receptor (beta chain) comes out of a study of blood T cell repertoires in COVID-19. Only in-frame clones appear in the TCRdb table, and some are missing; sequencing was by immunoSEQ multiplex PCR. The sample holds over 200,000 clones, 80% to 90% seen once. The sequenced sample consisted of PBMCs or T cells enriched from blood (not recorded which). The receptor was isolated from a woman aged 50 to 60 in a cohort exposed to, infected with or recovered from COVID-19 (not recorded which).

The CDR3 reads CASSLDWYRASGAADTQYF. The CDR3 nucleotides read TGTGCCAGCAGCTTAGATTGGTATCGGGCTAGCGGGGCCGCAGATACGCAGTATTTT. V gene TRBV11-2 combines with J gene TRBJ2-3; TRBD2 matches at 9 bases. CDR1 SGHAT and CDR2 FQNNGV come from the germline V gene. Germline trimming cut 0 bases from V and 4 bases from J; bases unmatched to any gene: 14. This CDR3 comprises 19 residues.